This TCR beta chain derives from a study of blood T cell repertoires in COVID-19. CDR1 and CDR2 (germline): MNHEY, SMNVEV (reference sequence). J gave up 10 bases and V 0 bases, and 9 bases lay outside the gene matches. The CDR3 is 15 residues long. The table came from immunoSEQ multiplex PCR; TCRdb's copy has only in-frame clones and leaves some out. The table has around 170,000 clones, approximately 79% seen once. This TCR derives from an elderly woman with acute or convalescent COVID-19. The sequenced sample was peripheral blood. This rearrangement joins TRBV27 to TRBJ1-5; 7 bases agree with TRBD1. CDR3 region: CASSLSGTAYRPQHF. The CDR3 DNA reads as TGTGCCAGCAGTTTATCAGGGACAGCCTATCGACCCCAGCATTTT.